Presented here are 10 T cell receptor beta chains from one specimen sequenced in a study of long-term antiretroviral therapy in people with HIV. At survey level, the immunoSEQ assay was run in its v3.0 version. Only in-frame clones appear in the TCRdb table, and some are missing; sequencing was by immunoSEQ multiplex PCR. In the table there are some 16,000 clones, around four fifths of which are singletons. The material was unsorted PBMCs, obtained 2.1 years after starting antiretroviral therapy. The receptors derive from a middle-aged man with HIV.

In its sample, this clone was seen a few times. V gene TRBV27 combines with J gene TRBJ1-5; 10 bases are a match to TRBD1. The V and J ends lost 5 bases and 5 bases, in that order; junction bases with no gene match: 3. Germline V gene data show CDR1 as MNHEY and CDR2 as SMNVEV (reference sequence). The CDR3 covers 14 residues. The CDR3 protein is CASSPGQGYQPQHF. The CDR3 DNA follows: TGTGCCAGCAGTCCGGGACAGGGGTATCAGCCCCAGCATTTT.

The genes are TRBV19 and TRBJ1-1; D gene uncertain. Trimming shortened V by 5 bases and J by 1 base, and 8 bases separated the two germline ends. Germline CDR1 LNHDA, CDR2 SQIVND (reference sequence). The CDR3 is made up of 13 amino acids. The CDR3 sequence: CASSLVGNTEAFF. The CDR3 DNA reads TGTGCCAGTAGTCTGGTTGGGAACACTGAAGCTTTCTTT. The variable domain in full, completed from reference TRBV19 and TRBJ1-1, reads DGGITQSPKYLFRKEGQNVTLSCEQNLNHDAMYWYRQDPGQGLRLIYYSQIVNDFQKGDIAEGYSVSREKKESFPLTVTSAQKNPTAFYLCASSLVGNTEAFFGQGTRLTVV.

The CDR3 reads CASSTQTSGGTDTQYF. DNA of the CDR3: TGTGCCAGCAGCACCCAGACTAGCGGGGGCACAGATACGCAGTATTTT. The chain links TRBV9 to TRBJ2-3; 11 bases agree with TRBD2. The CDR3 consists of 16 residues. J lost 1 base, V lost 4 bases, and 5 bases had no gene match. In germline, CDR1 is SGDLS, CDR2 YYNGEE.

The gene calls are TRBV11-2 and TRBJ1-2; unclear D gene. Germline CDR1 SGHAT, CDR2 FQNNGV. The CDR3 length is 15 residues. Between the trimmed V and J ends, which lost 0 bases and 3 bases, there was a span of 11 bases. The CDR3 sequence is CASSLEEDLDYGYTF. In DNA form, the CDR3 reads TGTGCCAGCAGCTTAGAAGAGGATTTGGACTATGGCTACACCTTC.

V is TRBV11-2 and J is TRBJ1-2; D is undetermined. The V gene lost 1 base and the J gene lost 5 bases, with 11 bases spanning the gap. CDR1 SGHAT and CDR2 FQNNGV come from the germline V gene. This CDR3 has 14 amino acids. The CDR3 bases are TGTGCCAGCAGCTTAGGTCCGGAAGGATATGGCTACACCTTC. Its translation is CASSLGPEGYGYTF.

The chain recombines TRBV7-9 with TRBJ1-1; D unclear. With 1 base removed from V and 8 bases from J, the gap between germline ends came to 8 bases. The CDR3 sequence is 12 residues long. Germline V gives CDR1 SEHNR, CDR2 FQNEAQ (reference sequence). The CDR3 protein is CASSLVGMEAFF. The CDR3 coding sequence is TGTGCCAGCAGCTTAGTTGGTATGGAAGCTTTCTTT. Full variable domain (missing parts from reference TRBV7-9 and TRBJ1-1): DTGVSQNPRHKITKRGQNVTFRCDPISEHNRLYWYRQTLGQGPEFLTYFQNEAQLEKSRLLSDRFSAERPKGSFSTLEIQRTEQGDSAMYLCASSLVGMEAFFGQGTRLTVV.

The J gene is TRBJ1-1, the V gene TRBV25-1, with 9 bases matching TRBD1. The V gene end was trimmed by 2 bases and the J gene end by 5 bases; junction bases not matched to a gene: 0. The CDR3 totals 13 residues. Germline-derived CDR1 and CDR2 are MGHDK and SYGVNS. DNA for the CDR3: TGTGCCAGCAGTGAAGGGACAGGGACTGAAGCTTTCTTT. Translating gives CASSEGTGTEAFF.

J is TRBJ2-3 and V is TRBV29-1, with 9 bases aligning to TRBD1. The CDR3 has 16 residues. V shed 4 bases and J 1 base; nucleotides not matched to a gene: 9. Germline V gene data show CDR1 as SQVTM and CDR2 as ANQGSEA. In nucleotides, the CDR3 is TGCAGCGTTGTCCGGCCAACAGGGGGCGGCACAGATACGCAGTATTTT. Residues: CSVVRPTGGGTDTQYF.

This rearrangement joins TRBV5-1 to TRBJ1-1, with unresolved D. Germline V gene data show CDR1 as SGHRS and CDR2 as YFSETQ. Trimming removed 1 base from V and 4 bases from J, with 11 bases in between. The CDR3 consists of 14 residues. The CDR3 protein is CASSLYSGVTEAFF. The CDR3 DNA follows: TGCGCCAGCAGCTTGTACTCCGGGGTCACTGAAGCTTTCTTT.

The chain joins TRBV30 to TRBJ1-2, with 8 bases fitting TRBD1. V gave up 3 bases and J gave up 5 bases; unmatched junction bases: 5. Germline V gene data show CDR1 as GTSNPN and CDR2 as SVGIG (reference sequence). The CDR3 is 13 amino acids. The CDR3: CAWRGGTGYGYTF. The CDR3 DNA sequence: TGTGCCTGGAGAGGAGGGACAGGATATGGCTACACCTTC.